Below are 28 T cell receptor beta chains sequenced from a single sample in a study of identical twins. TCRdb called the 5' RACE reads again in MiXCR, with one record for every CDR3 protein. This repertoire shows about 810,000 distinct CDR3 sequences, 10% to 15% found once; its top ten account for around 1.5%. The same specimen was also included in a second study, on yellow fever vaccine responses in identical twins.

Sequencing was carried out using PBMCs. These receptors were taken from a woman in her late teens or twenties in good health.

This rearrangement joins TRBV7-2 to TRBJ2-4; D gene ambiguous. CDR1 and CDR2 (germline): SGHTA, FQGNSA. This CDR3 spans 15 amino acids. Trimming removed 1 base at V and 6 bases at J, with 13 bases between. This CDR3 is CASSLERPRANIQYF. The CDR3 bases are TGTGCCAGCAGCTTAGAGCGTCCTCGGGCAAACATTCAGTACTTC.

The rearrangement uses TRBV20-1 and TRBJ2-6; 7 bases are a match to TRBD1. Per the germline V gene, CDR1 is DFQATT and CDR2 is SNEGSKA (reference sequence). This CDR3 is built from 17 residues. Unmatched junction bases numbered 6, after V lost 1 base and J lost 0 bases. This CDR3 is CSARGKGADSGANVLTF. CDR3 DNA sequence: TGCAGTGCTAGAGGAAAGGGGGCGGACTCTGGGGCCAACGTCCTGACTTTC.

The CDR3 is CASSPIGGETQYF. Here the CDR3 DNA reads TGTGCCAGCAGCCCGATAGGGGGAGAGACCCAGTACTTC. The chain employs TRBV11-2 and TRBJ2-5; maybe TRBD1 (6 bases). The CDR3 is 13 amino acids. The germline CDR1 and CDR2 sequences are SGHAT and FQNNGV. V was shortened by 5 bases and J by 4 bases, with 11 bases between the two germline ends.

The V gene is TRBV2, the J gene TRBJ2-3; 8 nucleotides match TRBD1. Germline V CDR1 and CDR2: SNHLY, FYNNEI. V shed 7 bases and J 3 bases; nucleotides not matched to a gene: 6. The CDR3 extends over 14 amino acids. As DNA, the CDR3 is TGTGCCAGCAAAGACAGGGGTGAAACAGATACGCAGTATTTT. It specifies CASKDRGETDTQYF.

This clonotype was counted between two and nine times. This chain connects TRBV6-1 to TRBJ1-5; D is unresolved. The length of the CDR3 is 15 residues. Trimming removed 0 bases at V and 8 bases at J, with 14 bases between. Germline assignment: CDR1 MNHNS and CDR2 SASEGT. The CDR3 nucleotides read TGTGCCAGCAGTGAAGCGAGGCGGGGAGTGGAGCCCCAGCATTTT. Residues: CASSEARRGVEPQHF.

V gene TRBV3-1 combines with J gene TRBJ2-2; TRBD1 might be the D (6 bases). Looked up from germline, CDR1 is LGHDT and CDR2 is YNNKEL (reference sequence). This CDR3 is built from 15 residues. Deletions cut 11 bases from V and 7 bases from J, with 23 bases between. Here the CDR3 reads CASSKGQGIGGELFF. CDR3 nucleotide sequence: TGTGCCTCCAGCAAAGGGCAGGGGATAGGCGGGGAGCTGTTTTTT.

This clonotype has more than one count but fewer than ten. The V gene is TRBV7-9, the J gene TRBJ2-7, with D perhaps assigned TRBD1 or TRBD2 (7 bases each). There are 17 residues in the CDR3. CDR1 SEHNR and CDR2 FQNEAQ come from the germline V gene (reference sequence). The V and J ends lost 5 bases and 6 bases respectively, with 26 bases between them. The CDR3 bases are TGTGCCAGCAGCGGGAGGGACAGTGTTCCCCCGTACTTCGAGCAGTACTTC. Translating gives CASSGRDSVPPYFEQYF. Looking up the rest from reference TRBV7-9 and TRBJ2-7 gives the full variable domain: DTGVSQNPRHKITKRGQNVTFRCDPISEHNRLYWYRQTLGQGPEFLTYFQNEAQLEKSRLLSDRFSAERPKGSFSTLEIQRTEQGDSAMYLCASSGRDSVPPYFEQYFGPGTRLTVT.

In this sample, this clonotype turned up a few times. CDR3 protein: CASSYPQSDTPGNQPQHF. CDR3 nucleotide sequence: TGTGCCAGCAGTTACCCCCAGTCGGACACCCCGGGGAATCAGCCCCAGCATTTT. The chain couples TRBV6-7 to TRBJ1-5; perhaps TRBD1 as D (5 bases). TRBV6-7 is designated an ORF whose function remains uncertain. The CDR3 sequence is 18 residues long. The V end was cut by 2 bases, the J end by 4 bases, with 21 bases between.

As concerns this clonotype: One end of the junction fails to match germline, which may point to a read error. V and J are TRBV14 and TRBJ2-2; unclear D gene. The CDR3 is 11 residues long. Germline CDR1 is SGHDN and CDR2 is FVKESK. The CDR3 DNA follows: TGTGCCAGCGGGAACAGCGGGGAGCTGTTTTTT. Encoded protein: CASGNSGELFF.

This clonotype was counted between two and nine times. CDR3 in DNA: TGCGCCAGCGGCGGGAGGGCCGACGGCACAGATACGCAGTATTTT. This codes for CASGGRADGTDTQYF. The J gene is TRBJ2-3, the V gene TRBV5-1; 9 bases agree with TRBD2. V gave up 7 bases and J gave up 1 base; unmatched junction bases: 7. CDR1 SGHRS and CDR2 YFSETQ come from the germline V gene. The length of the CDR3 is 15 residues.

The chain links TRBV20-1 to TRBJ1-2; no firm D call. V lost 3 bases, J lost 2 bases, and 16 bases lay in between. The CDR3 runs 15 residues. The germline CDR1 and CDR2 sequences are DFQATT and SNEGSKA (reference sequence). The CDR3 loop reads CSARFSSVTNYGYTF. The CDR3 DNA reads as TGCAGTGCTAGGTTTTCCTCCGTCACGAACTATGGCTACACCTTC.

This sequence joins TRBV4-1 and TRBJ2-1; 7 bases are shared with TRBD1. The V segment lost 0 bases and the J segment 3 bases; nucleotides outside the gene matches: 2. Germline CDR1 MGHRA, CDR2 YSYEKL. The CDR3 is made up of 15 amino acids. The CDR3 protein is CASSQEGQIYNEQFF. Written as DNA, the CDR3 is TGCGCCAGCAGCCAAGAGGGACAGATCTACAATGAGCAGTTCTTC.

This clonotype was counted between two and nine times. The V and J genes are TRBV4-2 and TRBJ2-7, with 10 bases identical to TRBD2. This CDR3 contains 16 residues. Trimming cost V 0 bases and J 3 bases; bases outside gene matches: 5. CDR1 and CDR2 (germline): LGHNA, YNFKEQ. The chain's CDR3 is CASSQDPSGRLYEQYF. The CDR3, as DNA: TGTGCCAGCAGCCAAGATCCTAGCGGGAGACTCTACGAGCAGTACTTC.

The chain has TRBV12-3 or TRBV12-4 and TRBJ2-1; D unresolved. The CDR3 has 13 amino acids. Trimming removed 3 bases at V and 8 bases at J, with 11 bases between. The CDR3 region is CASSFPASDEQFF. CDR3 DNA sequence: TGTGCCAGCAGTTTTCCCGCGTCGGATGAGCAGTTCTTC.

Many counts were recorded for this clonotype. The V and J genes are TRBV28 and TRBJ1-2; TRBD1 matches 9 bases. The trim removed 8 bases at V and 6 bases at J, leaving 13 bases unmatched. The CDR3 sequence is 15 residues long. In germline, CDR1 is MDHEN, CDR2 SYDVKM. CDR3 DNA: TGTGCCAGCGGACTACCGGGACAGGGATGGAATGGCTACACCTTC. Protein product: CASGLPGQGWNGYTF.

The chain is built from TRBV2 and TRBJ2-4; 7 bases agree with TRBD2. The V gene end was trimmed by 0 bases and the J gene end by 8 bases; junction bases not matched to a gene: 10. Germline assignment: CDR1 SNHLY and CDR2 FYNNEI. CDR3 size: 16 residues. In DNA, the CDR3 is TGTGCCAGCAGTGAAGCGGCCCCCTGGGAGGGCGACATTCAGTACTTC. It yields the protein CASSEAAPWEGDIQYF.

Written as DNA, the CDR3 is TGTGCCAGCAGCCAAGGGACTAGCGGGGGCGGGGAGACCCAGTACTTC. It yields the protein CASSQGTSGGGETQYF. The V and J genes are TRBV4-2 and TRBJ2-5, with 13 bases that match TRBD2. Trimming at V came to 1 base and at J to 5 bases, leaving 4 bases not matched to a gene. CDR3 length: 16 residues. The germline V gene encodes CDR1 LGHNA and CDR2 YNFKEQ.

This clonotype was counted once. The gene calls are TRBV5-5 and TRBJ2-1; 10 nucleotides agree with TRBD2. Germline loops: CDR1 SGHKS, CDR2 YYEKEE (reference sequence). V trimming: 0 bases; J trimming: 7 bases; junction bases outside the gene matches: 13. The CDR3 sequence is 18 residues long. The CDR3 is CASSLARRSGRAHNEQFF. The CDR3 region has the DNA TGTGCCAGCAGCTTGGCCCGGAGGAGCGGGAGGGCGCATAATGAGCAGTTCTTC.

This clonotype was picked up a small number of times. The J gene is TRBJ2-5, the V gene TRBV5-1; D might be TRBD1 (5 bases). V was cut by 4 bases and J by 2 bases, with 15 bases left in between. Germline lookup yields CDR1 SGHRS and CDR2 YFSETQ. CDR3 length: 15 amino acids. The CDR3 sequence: CASSNPRASQETQYF. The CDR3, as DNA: TGCGCCAGCAGCAACCCCAGGGCATCACAAGAGACCCAGTACTTC.

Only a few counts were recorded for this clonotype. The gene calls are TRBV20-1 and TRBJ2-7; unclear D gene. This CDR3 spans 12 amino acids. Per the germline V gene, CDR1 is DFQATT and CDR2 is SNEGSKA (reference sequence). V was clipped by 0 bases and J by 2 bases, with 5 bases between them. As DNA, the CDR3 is TGCAGTGCTAGAGATCCTACCTACGAGCAGTACTTC. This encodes CSARDPTYEQYF.

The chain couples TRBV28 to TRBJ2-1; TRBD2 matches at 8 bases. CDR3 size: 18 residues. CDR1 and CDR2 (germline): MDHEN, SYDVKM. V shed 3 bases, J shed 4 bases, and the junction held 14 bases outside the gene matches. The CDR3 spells CASSLVRKAGADYNEQFF. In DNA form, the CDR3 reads TGTGCCAGCAGTTTGGTTCGTAAAGCGGGGGCCGATTACAATGAGCAGTTCTTC.

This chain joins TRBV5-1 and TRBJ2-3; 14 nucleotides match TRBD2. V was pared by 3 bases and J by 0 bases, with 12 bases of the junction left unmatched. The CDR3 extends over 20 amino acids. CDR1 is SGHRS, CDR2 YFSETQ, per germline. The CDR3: CASSSMGLAGVSPSTDTQYF. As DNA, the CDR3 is TGCGCCAGCAGCTCAATGGGACTAGCGGGAGTCTCCCCTAGCACAGATACGCAGTATTTT.

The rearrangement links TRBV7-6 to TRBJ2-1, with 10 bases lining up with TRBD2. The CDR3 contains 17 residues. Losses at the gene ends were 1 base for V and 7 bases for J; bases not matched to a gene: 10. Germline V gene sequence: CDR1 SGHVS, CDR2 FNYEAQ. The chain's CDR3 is CASSLGRVGLAPNEQFF. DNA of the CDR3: TGTGCCAGCAGCTTAGGGAGGGTGGGACTAGCGCCAAATGAGCAGTTCTTC.

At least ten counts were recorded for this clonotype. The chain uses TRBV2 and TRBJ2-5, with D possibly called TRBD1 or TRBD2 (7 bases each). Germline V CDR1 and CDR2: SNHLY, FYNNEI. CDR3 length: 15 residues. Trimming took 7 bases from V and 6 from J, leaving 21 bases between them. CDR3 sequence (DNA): TGTGCCAGCATGAAAAGGGGGCGGGAGCGGAAGACCCAGTACTTC. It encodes CASMKRGRERKTQYF.

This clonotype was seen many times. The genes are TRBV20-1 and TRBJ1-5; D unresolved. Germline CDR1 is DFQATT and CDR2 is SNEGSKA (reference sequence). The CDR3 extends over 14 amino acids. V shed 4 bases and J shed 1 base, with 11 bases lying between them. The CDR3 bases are TGCAGTGCTACCGGACCCCTGAGCAATCAGCCCCAGCATTTT. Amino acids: CSATGPLSNQPQHF.

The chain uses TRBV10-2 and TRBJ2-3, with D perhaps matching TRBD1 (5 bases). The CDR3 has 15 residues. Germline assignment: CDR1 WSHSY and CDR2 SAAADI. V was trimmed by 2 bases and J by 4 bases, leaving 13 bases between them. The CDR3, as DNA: TGCGCCAGCAGTGAGCCGGCACAAGGGGCAGATACGCAGTATTTT. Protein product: CASSEPAQGADTQYF.

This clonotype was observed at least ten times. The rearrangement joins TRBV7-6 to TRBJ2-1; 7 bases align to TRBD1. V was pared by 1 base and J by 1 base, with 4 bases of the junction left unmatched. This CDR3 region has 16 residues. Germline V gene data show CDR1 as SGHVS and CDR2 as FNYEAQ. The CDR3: CASSLVPGQSYNEQFF. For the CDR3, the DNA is TGTGCCAGCAGCTTAGTTCCGGGACAGTCCTACAATGAGCAGTTCTTC.

CDR3 sequence: CAISAGADTQYF. CDR3 in DNA: TGTGCCATCAGTGCGGGGGCAGATACGCAGTATTTT. The V and J genes are TRBV10-3 and TRBJ2-3; D perhaps matches TRBD2 (6 bases). The CDR3 covers 12 residues. Between the trimmed V and J ends, which lost 4 bases and 4 bases, there was a span of 6 bases. Germline V gene sequence: CDR1 ENHRY, CDR2 SYGVKD.